These 13 T cell receptor gamma chains originate from one sample sequenced in a study of gammadelta T cells in human blood. TCRdb reanalysed the RT-PCR reads with CATT. The sample yields approximately 500 gamma-chain clones, more than 4.5% seen once. Sequences were obtained from Vgamma9Vdelta2 gamma-delta T cells from fetal blood. All receptors come from a human fetus.

This clone is termed large. This likely reflects a read error, since a far larger clone is one base away. Other DNA sequences from this sample encode an identical CDR3 as well. The chain recombines TRGV9 with TRGJP. With 0 bases clipped from V and 6 bases from J, the junction kept 2 bases outside the gene matches. CDR1 is GITISATS and CDR2 is ISYDGTV in the germline V gene (reference sequence). The CDR3 covers 16 residues. For the CDR3, the DNA is TGTGCCTTGTGGGAGGTGCTAGAGTTGGGCAAAAAAATCAAGGTATTT. This encodes CALWEVLELGKKIKVF.

By sample fraction, this clone is medium-sized (0.01 to 0.1%). Because the CDR3's place on the DNA is in doubt, the DNA is left out and the CDR3 is given as listed by TCRdb. No J gene was called, and the V gene is TRGV10. TRGV10 is filed as an ORF, its function uncertain. Counting both end residues, the CDR3 totals 30 amino acids. Here the CDR3 reads CAAWASIIRNSLAVEQHLLSQVSIGRIQHF.

This clone was seen a few times. The protein listed by TCRdb differs at residue 10 from the translated DNA, so the DNA translation is shown. The J gene is TRGJP1, the V gene TRGV10. TRGV10 belongs to the ORF category, with a function that is uncertain. This CDR3 comprises 15 residues. In nucleotides, the CDR3 is TGTGCTGCGTGGGATAGAAATACCACTTGTTGGTTCAAGATATTT. It encodes CAAWDRNTTCWFKIF.

This clone is labeled large. The same CDR3 arises from other DNA sequences in this sample as well. This rearrangement joins TRGV9 to TRGJP. Germline-derived CDR1 and CDR2 are GITISATS and ISYDGTV (reference sequence). With 0 bases clipped from V and 7 bases from J, the junction kept 3 bases outside the gene matches. The CDR3 is 16 amino acids. The CDR3 loop is CALWEVRELGKKIKVF. In DNA, the CDR3 is TGTGCCTTGTGGGAGGTGCGTGAGTTGGGCAAAAAAATCAAGGTATTT.

By proportion, this clone is medium-sized. The chain is built from TRGV9 and TRGJP. The J gene is not listed in TCRdb, so it was assigned here from a DNA match to germline. The CDR3 spans 16 residues. Germline V lookup: CDR1 GITISATS, CDR2 ISYDGTV (reference sequence). Trimming at V came to 2 bases and at J to 7 bases, leaving 5 bases not matched to a gene. The CDR3: CALWEEIELGKKIKVF. The CDR3 nucleotides are TGTGCCTTGTGGGAGGAGATTGAGTTGGGCAAAAAAATCAAGGTATTT.

By its share, this clone is medium-sized. This chain joins TRGV9 and TRGJ1 or TRGJ2. Trimming took 1 base from V and 7 from J; bases not matched to a gene: 4. The CDR3 has 12 amino acids. CDR1 and CDR2 (germline): GITISATS, ISYDGTV (reference sequence). The CDR3 region is CALWEVWYKKLF. The CDR3 DNA is TGTGCCTTGTGGGAGGTATGGTATAAGAAACTCTTT.

By share, this clone ranks as large. This chain connects TRGV9 to TRGJP. The length of the CDR3 is 15 residues. Germline assignment: CDR1 GITISATS and CDR2 ISYDGTV (reference sequence). V lost 0 bases, J lost 8 bases, and 1 base stayed unmatched. The CDR3 sequence: CALWEVKLGKKIKVF. CDR3 sequence (DNA): TGTGCCTTGTGGGAGGTGAAGTTGGGCAAAAAAATCAAGGTATTT.

The table lists this clone with a few counts. The protein recorded in TCRdb matches a much larger clone and deviates from this DNA's translation at residue 9, suggesting a read error; the protein here is obtained by translating the DNA. The rearrangement joins TRGV9 to TRGJP. Matching the DNA to germline supplied the J gene, which TCRdb does not give. The length of the CDR3 is 16 residues. Germline values: CDR1 GITISATS, CDR2 ISYDGTV (reference sequence). The chain's CDR3 is CALWEVQEFGKKIKVF. DNA of the CDR3: TGTGCCTTGTGGGAGGTGCAAGAGTTTGGCAAAAAAATCAAGGTATTT.

By share, this clone ranks as large. In the same sample, other DNA sequences code for this CDR3. This chain links TRGV9 with TRGJP. Looked up from germline, CDR1 is GITISATS and CDR2 is ISYDGTV (reference sequence). This CDR3 comprises 16 residues. V shed 3 bases and J 4 bases; nucleotides not matched to a gene: 3. The CDR3 DNA reads TGTGCCTTGTGGGAGCTTCAAGAGTTGGGCAAAAAAATCAAGGTATTT. Protein product: CALWELQELGKKIKVF.

By proportion, this clone is large. The chain is built from TRGV9 and TRGJP. The CDR3 consists of 15 residues. V shed 3 bases and J 7 bases; nucleotides not matched to a gene: 3. Germline values: CDR1 GITISATS, CDR2 ISYDGTV (reference sequence). The CDR3, as DNA: TGTGCCTTGTGGGAGCGGGAGTTGGGCAAAAAAATCAAGGTATTT. It codes for CALWERELGKKIKVF.

By frequency in the sample, this clone is medium-sized (0.01 to 0.1%). The DNA is left out, because the CDR3 cannot be placed on it with certainty; the CDR3 is given as TCRdb lists it. Here the V gene is TRGV2, but the J gene went uncalled. Per germline, CDR1 EGSNGY and CDR2 YDSYNSKV. Ends included, the CDR3 has 28 residues. The CDR3 sequence: CATWDGRNSLAVEQHLLSQVSIGRIQHF.

Of note for this clone: This may be a read error, as it is one base from a much larger clone. J is TRGJ1 or TRGJ2 and V is TRGV9. From germline, CDR1 is GITISATS and CDR2 ISYDGTV (reference sequence). CDR3 length: 12 residues. The CDR3 DNA sequence: TGTGCCTTGTGGGTGGTGTATTATAAGAAACTCTTT. Translating it yields CALWVVYYKKLF.

By share of the sample, this clone is medium-sized. The chain employs TRGV9 and TRGJP. The CDR3 is 16 residues long. V lost 2 bases and J lost 6; bases outside the gene matches: 4. Germline V gives CDR1 GITISATS, CDR2 ISYDGTV (reference sequence). The CDR3 sequence is CALWEARELGKKIKVF. The CDR3 coding sequence is TGTGCCTTGTGGGAGGCGCGAGAGTTGGGCAAAAAAATCAAGGTATTT.